A single sample gave rise to the 17 T cell receptor beta chains below, sequenced in a study of human T cells and chemical hapten exposure. One entry per CDR3 protein, called by TCRdb with MiXCR from the 5' RACE reads. The sample holds fewer than 150,000 distinct CDR3 sequences, around 20% seen once. The total RNA was obtained from whole blood that was not fractionated. Every receptor here comes from a human donor in good health.

This clonotype was counted a few times. The J gene is TRBJ1-6, the V gene TRBV3-1; TRBD1 matches 8 bases. CDR3 length: 13 residues. V lost 4 bases and J lost 11; bases outside the gene matches: 4. Germline CDR1 reads LGHDT; CDR2 reads YNNKEL (reference sequence). The CDR3 bases are TGTGCCAGCAGCCCGGACAGGGAGCCACCCCTCCACTTT. Translation gives CASSPDREPPLHF.

This clonotype was observed at least ten times. The V call is TRBV18, the J call TRBJ1-5; D possibly corresponds to TRBD1 (6 bases). Looked up from germline, CDR1 is KGHSH and CDR2 is LQKENI. This CDR3 has 14 residues. V gave up 6 bases and J gave up 0 bases, with 9 bases separating them. CDR3 protein: CASSQQGSNQPQHF. As DNA, the CDR3 is TGTGCCAGCTCGCAACAGGGTAGCAATCAGCCCCAGCATTTT.

This clonotype turned up a few times. The V call is TRBV28, the J call TRBJ1-6; D uncertain. The germline gives CDR1 MDHEN, CDR2 SYDVKM. The CDR3 length is 16 residues. V lost 6 bases and J 3 bases, leaving 15 bases between the germline ends. The CDR3, as DNA: TGTGCCAGCAGCCTCTCCGGAACCGTCTATAATTCACCCCTCCACTTT. It encodes CASSLSGTVYNSPLHF.

V is TRBV10-3 and J is TRBJ2-7; TRBD1 matches 9 bases. The CDR3 spans 14 residues. The germline V gene encodes CDR1 ENHRY and CDR2 SYGVKD. With V trimmed by 3 bases and J by 4 bases, 4 bases remained unmatched. The DNA of the CDR3 is TGTGCCATCAGTGATCCGGGACAGGGATACGAGCAGTACTTC. It encodes CAISDPGQGYEQYF.

This clonotype turned up a few times. This chain links TRBV12-5 with TRBJ2-3; TRBD2 agrees at 11 bases. The CDR3 runs 18 residues. V shed 5 bases, J shed 2 bases, and the junction held 12 bases outside the gene matches. Germline assignment: CDR1 LGHNT and CDR2 FRNRAP. The CDR3 is CASGPRELAGVLTDTQYF. Here the CDR3 DNA reads TGTGCTAGTGGTCCCCGGGAACTAGCGGGAGTCCTCACAGATACGCAGTATTTT. Drawing the rest from reference TRBV12-5 and TRBJ2-3, the complete variable domain is DARVTQTPRHKVTEMGQEVTMRCQPILGHNTVFWYRQTMMQGLELLAYFRNRAPLDDSGMPKDRFSAEMPDATLATLKIQPSEPRDSAVYFCASGPRELAGVLTDTQYFGPGTRLTVL.

The rearrangement links TRBV29-1 to TRBJ2-3; possible D gene TRBD1, 5 bases. CDR3 length: 12 residues. Germline CDR1 is SQVTM and CDR2 is ANQGSEA. With 4 bases removed from V and 6 bases from J, the gap between germline ends came to 11 bases. The CDR3 protein is CSVVRTPDTQYF. Written as DNA, the CDR3 is TGCAGCGTTGTTCGGACACCCGATACGCAGTATTTT.

The chain links TRBV6-2 or TRBV6-3 to TRBJ2-3, with 7 bases lining up with TRBD2. Looked up from germline, CDR1 is MNHEY and CDR2 is SVGEGT. The junction had 14 bases not matched to a gene; V was cut back by 4 bases and J by 4 bases. The CDR3 is made up of 17 amino acids. CDR3 sequence reads: CASSWPRGEGAPDTQYF. The CDR3, as DNA: TGTGCCAGCAGTTGGCCCCGCGGGGAGGGAGCCCCAGATACGCAGTATTTT.

The table lists this clonotype with a few counts. The rearrangement joins TRBV6-1 to TRBJ2-2, with TRBD2 matching 14 bases. The CDR3 covers 15 residues. Unmatched junction bases numbered 5, after V lost 7 bases and J lost 7 bases. Germline CDR1 and CDR2: MNHNS and SASEGT. The CDR3 coding sequence is TGTGCCAGCATGGGACTAGCGGGAGCGGTCGGGGAGCTGTTTTTT. Amino acid sequence: CASMGLAGAVGELFF.

The CDR3 region is CASSWRTSDPYNEQFF. For the CDR3, the DNA is TGTGCCAGCAGCTGGAGGACTAGCGACCCCTACAATGAGCAGTTCTTC. This chain links TRBV7-2 with TRBJ2-1; 9 nucleotides line up with TRBD2. The CDR3 is 16 amino acids. The germline gives CDR1 SGHTA, CDR2 FQGNSA. V dropped 4 bases and J dropped 2; count of bases not matched to a gene: 6. Full variable domain (outside the CDR3, taken from reference TRBV7-2 and TRBJ2-1): GAGVSQSPSNKVTEKGKDVELRCDPISGHTALYWYRQSLGQGLEFLIYFQGNSAPDKSGLPSDRFSAERTGGSVSTLTIQRTQQEDSAVYLCASSWRTSDPYNEQFFGPGTRLTVL.

The V and J genes are TRBV13 and TRBJ2-1; 10 positions match TRBD2. V lost 5 bases and J lost 7; bases outside the gene matches: 11. Per germline, CDR1 PRHDT and CDR2 FYEKMQ (reference sequence). There are 16 residues in the CDR3. CDR3 sequence: CASSQRAGGPKNEQFF. Written as DNA, the CDR3 is TGTGCCAGCAGCCAAAGAGCGGGAGGGCCTAAGAATGAGCAGTTCTTC.

In this sample, this clonotype turned up a few times. The chain employs TRBV7-9 and TRBJ2-3, with 8 bases aligning to TRBD2. There are 18 residues in the CDR3. J gave up 2 bases and V 3 bases, and 13 bases lay outside the gene matches. Germline V CDR1 and CDR2: SEHNR, FQNEAQ (reference sequence). CDR3: CASSLRLANRPSTDTQYF. In DNA, the CDR3 is TGTGCCAGCAGCTTGCGACTAGCGAACCGCCCCTCCACAGATACGCAGTATTTT.

The chain links TRBV7-9 to TRBJ2-2; 13 bases are shared with TRBD2. V gave up 4 bases and J gave up 3 bases; unmatched junction bases: 11. This CDR3 is 19 amino acids long. The germline V gene encodes CDR1 SEHNR and CDR2 FQNEAQ (reference sequence). This CDR3 reads CASSYTRTSGRFDTGELFF. CDR3 nucleotide sequence: TGTGCCAGCAGCTACACCCGGACTAGCGGGAGATTTGACACCGGGGAGCTGTTTTTT. Together with reference TRBV7-9 and TRBJ2-2, the CDR3 gives the full variable domain: DTGVSQNPRHKITKRGQNVTFRCDPISEHNRLYWYRQTLGQGPEFLTYFQNEAQLEKSRLLSDRFSAERPKGSFSTLEIQRTEQGDSAMYLCASSYTRTSGRFDTGELFFGEGSRLTVL.

The chain links TRBV29-1 to TRBJ2-3, with D tentatively TRBD2 (6 bases). The CDR3 extends over 13 amino acids. Germline V CDR1 and CDR2: SQVTM, ANQGSEA. Trimming shortened V by 4 bases and J by 3 bases, and 11 bases separated the two germline ends. The CDR3 coding sequence is TGCAGCGTTGTGGGGAGGTATACAGATACGCAGTATTTT. Its translation is CSVVGRYTDTQYF.

There are a few counts of this clonotype. The chain has TRBV6-5 and TRBJ1-5; D not resolved. Deletions cut 6 bases from V and 3 bases from J, with 12 bases between. This CDR3 contains 14 residues. CDR1 MNHEY and CDR2 SVGAGI come from the germline V gene. The CDR3 nucleotides read TGTGCCAGCAGCCGCGGGTCAACCAATCAGCCCCAGCATTTT. This codes for CASSRGSTNQPQHF.

The table lists this clonotype with a few counts. The CDR3 DNA reads TGTGCCAGCAGCGGACTGGAGCGGGATCCTGAAGCTTTCTTT. Translating it yields CASSGLERDPEAFF. J is TRBJ1-1 and V is TRBV13; D remains unclear. CDR1 and CDR2 from the germline V gene are PRHDT and FYEKMQ (reference sequence). CDR3 size: 14 residues. Trimming left V 5 bases short and J 6 bases short, with 16 bases between. The whole variable domain, remainder taken from reference TRBV13 and TRBJ1-1, is AAGVIQSPRHLIKEKRETATLKCYPIPRHDTVYWYQQGPGQDPQFLISFYEKMQSDKGSIPDRFSAQQFSDYHSELNMSSLELGDSALYFCASSGLERDPEAFFGQGTRLTVV.

In its sample, this clonotype was seen many times. The V gene is TRBV12-3 or TRBV12-4, the J gene TRBJ2-3, with 10 bases lining up with TRBD1. The ends lost 5 bases at V and 1 base at J; junction bases unmatched: 3. The CDR3 covers 15 residues. In nucleotides, the CDR3 is TGTGCCAGCAGTGTGACAGGGGGCGGCACAGATACGCAGTATTTT. It yields the protein CASSVTGGGTDTQYF.

The gene calls are TRBV12-3 or TRBV12-4 and TRBJ1-5; D not certain. There are 15 residues in the CDR3. V shed 7 bases and J shed 0 bases, with 13 bases lying between them. The chain's CDR3 is CASNKGMYSNQPQHF. The DNA for the CDR3 is TGTGCCAGCAATAAAGGGATGTATAGCAATCAGCCCCAGCATTTT.